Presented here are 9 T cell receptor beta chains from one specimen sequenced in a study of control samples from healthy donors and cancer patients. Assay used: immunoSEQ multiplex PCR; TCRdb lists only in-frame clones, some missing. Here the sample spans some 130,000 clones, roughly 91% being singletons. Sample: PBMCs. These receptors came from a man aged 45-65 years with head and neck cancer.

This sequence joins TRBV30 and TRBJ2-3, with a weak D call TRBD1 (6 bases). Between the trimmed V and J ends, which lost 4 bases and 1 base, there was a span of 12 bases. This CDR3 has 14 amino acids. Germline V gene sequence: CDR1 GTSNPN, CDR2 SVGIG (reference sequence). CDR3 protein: CAWMRGRGTDTQYF. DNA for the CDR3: TGTGCCTGGATGAGGGGGAGAGGCACAGATACGCAGTATTTT.

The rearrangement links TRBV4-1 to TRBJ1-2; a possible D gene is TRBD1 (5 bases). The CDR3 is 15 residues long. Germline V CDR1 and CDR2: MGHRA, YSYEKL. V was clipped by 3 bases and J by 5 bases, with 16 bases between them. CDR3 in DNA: TGCGCCAGCAGCCACCCGACGGGGGGGAATTATGGCTACACCTTC. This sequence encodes CASSHPTGGNYGYTF.

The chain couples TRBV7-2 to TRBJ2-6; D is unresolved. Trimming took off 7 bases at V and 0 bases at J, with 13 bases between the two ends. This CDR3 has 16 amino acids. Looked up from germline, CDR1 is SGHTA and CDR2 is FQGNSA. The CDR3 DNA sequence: TGTGCCAGCACCCTTAGGAAGGGCTCTGGGGCCAACGTCCTGACTTTC. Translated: CASTLRKGSGANVLTF.

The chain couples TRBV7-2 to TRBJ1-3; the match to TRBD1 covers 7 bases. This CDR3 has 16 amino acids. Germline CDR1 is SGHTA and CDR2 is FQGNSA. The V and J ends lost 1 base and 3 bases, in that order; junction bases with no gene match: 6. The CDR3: CASSLDPGTDGNTIYF. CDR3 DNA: TGTGCCAGCAGCTTAGATCCTGGGACAGATGGAAACACCATATATTTT.

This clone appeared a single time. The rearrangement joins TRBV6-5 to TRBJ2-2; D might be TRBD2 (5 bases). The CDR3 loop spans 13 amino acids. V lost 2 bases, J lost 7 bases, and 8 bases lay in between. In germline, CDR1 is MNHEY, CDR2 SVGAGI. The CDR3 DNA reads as TGTGCCAGCAGTTACGAGGGCCTCGGGGAGCTGTTTTTT. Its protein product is CASSYEGLGELFF.

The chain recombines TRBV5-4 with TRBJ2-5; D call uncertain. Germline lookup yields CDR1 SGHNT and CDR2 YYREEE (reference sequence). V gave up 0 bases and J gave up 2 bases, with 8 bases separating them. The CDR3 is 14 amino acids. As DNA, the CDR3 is TGTGCCAGCAGCTTGGAGGCCGGACAAGAGACCCAGTACTTC. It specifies CASSLEAGQETQYF.

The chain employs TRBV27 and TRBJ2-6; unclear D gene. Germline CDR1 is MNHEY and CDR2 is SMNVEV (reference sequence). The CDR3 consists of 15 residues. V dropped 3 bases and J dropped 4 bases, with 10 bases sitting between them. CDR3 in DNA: TGTGCCAGCAGTTTCACTCTCAGCGGGGCCAACGTCCTGACTTTC. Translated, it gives CASSFTLSGANVLTF.

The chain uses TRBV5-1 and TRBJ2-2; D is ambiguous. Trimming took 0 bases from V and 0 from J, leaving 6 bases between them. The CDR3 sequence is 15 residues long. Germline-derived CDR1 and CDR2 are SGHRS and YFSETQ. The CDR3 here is CASSLGPPNTGELFF. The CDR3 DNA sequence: TGCGCCAGCAGCTTGGGACCCCCGAACACCGGGGAGCTGTTTTTT.

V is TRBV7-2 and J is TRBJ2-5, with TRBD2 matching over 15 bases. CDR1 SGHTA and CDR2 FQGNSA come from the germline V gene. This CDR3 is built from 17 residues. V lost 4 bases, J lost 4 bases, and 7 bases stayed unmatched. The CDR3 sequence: CASSSQGLAGGRETQYF. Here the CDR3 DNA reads TGTGCCAGCAGCTCCCAGGGACTAGCGGGGGGACGAGAGACCCAGTACTTC.